A single sample gave rise to the 2 T cell receptor beta chains below, sequenced in a study of OX40 agonist ivuxolimab in advanced cancers. Generated by immunoSEQ multiplex PCR, the TCRdb table keeps only in-frame clones and is missing some. The profile shows 50,000 or so clones, 79% of them singletons. The sequencing here drew on CD4+ or CD8+ T cells sorted from blood, taken in a trial of the OX40 agonist ivuxolimab. The receptor source for this set is an adult with an advanced solid tumor such as melanoma, head and neck, liver or kidney cancer.

V usage is TRBV4-3 and J usage is TRBJ1-6; TRBD1 aligns across 8 bases. Trimming at V came to 0 bases and at J to 10 bases, leaving 5 bases not matched to a gene. Germline lookup yields CDR1 LGHNA and CDR2 YSLEER. The CDR3 totals 15 residues. As DNA, the CDR3 is TGCGCCAGCAGCCAAGAATTTACAGGGGGATCACCCCTCCACTTT. It specifies CASSQEFTGGSPLHF.

This rearrangement joins TRBV2 to TRBJ2-7; D call uncertain. The CDR3 has 14 residues. Germline V gene data show CDR1 as SNHLY and CDR2 as FYNNEI. The ends were cut back, 1 base at V and 2 bases at J, with 9 bases in the middle. CDR3 sequence reads: CASSEVFRTYEQYF. As DNA, the CDR3 is TGTGCCAGCAGTGAAGTGTTCAGGACCTACGAGCAGTACTTC.